These 30 T cell receptor beta chains were sequenced from one sample in a study of shared clonotypes between healthy human individuals. Method: immunoSEQ multiplex PCR; TCRdb's copy keeps in-frame clones and lacks some. The table shows over 950,000 clones, with roughly 80% occurring only once. The sample taken for sequencing was memory CD4+ T cells from PBMCs. The subset was: CD45RA-negative fraction. Every receptor here comes from a man between 18 and 35 years old in good health. Some clones in this sample may be carry-over from other donors' samples.

The V gene is TRBV10-2, the J gene TRBJ1-4; possible D gene TRBD1, 6 bases. This CDR3 is built from 16 residues. Per germline, CDR1 WSHSY and CDR2 SAAADI. V lost 6 bases to trimming and J lost 0 bases, with 14 bases between them. As DNA, the CDR3 is TGCGCCAGCAGCTTCGGACAGCCAGCAACTAATGAAAAACTGTTTTTT. This sequence encodes CASSFGQPATNEKLFF.

The V and J genes are TRBV5-6 and TRBJ1-3; D perhaps matches TRBD1 (6 bases). Germline assignment: CDR1 SGHDT and CDR2 YYEEEE. Trimming removed 4 bases at V and 0 bases at J, with 11 bases between. The CDR3 is 15 residues long. DNA of the CDR3: TGTGCCAGCAGCACAGGGACGAGCTCTGGAAACACCATATATTTT. Translating it yields CASSTGTSSGNTIYF.

The rearrangement links TRBV10-2 to TRBJ2-7, with 13 positions matching TRBD2. V shed 5 bases and J 3 bases; nucleotides not matched to a gene: 10. Germline V gene sequence: CDR1 WSHSY, CDR2 SAAADI. CDR3 length equals 17 residues. For the CDR3, the DNA is TGCGCCAGCAGTTATTTGGGAGGACTAGCGGGAGACTACGAGCAGTACTTC. This translates into CASSYLGGLAGDYEQYF.

This chain joins TRBV7-2 and TRBJ1-2, with TRBD1 identical over 10 bases. This CDR3 region has 15 residues. Unmatched junction bases numbered 10, after V lost 5 bases and J lost 7 bases. Germline CDR1 SGHTA, CDR2 FQGNSA. CDR3 sequence (DNA): TGTGCCAGCAGCCCACCGGGACAGGGGTCCTCTGGCTACACCTTC. Translation: CASSPPGQGSSGYTF.

This chain connects TRBV30 to TRBJ1-5; D uncertain. Germline lookup yields CDR1 GTSNPN and CDR2 SVGIG (reference sequence). This CDR3 region has 15 residues. Trimming shortened V by 3 bases and J by 0 bases, and 12 bases separated the two germline ends. The CDR3 sequence: CAWSVTERSNQPQHF. CDR3 sequence (DNA): TGTGCCTGGAGCGTTACAGAGCGTAGCAATCAGCCCCAGCATTTT.

This chain links TRBV5-1 with TRBJ2-1; possible D gene TRBD1, 5 bases. V was cut by 4 bases and J by 8 bases, with 13 bases left in between. This CDR3 is built from 13 residues. Germline values: CDR1 SGHRS, CDR2 YFSETQ. CDR3 in DNA: TGCGCCAGCAGCGGGGTGACAGCAGATGAGCAGTTCTTC. This codes for CASSGVTADEQFF.

A word on this clone: Other DNA sequences in this specimen translate into the identical CDR3. The chain uses TRBV7-2 and TRBJ1-3; D unclear. V was clipped by 1 base and J by 0 bases, with 7 bases between them. Looked up from germline, CDR1 is SGHTA and CDR2 is FQGNSA. The CDR3 has 15 residues. This chain's CDR3 is CASSLGYSSGNTIYF. CDR3 DNA: TGTGCCAGCAGCTTAGGTTACAGCTCTGGAAACACCATATATTTT.

This clone was seen a single time. V is TRBV11-1 and J is TRBJ2-7; 10 nucleotides align to TRBD2. In germline, CDR1 is SGHAT, CDR2 FQDESV (reference sequence). The V segment lost 7 bases and the J segment 0 bases; nucleotides outside the gene matches: 12. This CDR3 has 17 residues. The CDR3 here is CASNSRLAGHISYEQYF. The CDR3 DNA reads as TGTGCCAGCAACTCTCGACTAGCGGGTCATATCTCCTACGAGCAGTACTTC.

The rearrangement joins TRBV7-9 to TRBJ2-3; 8 nucleotides match TRBD2. V lost 2 bases, J lost 10 bases, and 11 bases stayed unmatched. This CDR3 region has 15 residues. Germline CDR1 reads SEHNR; CDR2 reads FQNEAQ (reference sequence). CDR3 coding DNA: TGTGCCAGCAGCTTATCAGGGACTAGAAGTATTGCGCAGTATTTT. Amino acid sequence: CASSLSGTRSIAQYF.

This rearrangement joins TRBV2 to TRBJ2-7; TRBD1 aligns across 10 bases. V lost 8 bases, J lost 4 bases, and 8 bases stayed unmatched. CDR1 and CDR2 from the germline V gene are SNHLY and FYNNEI. The CDR3 covers 14 residues. CDR3 nucleotides: TGTGCCAGCTGCCAAGGGGACAGGGGTTACGAGCAGTACTTC. It codes for CASCQGDRGYEQYF.

The V call is TRBV6-1, the J call TRBJ2-2; D gene ambiguous. The V end lost 9 bases, the J end lost 2 bases, and 10 bases lay between the germline ends. The germline gives CDR1 MNHNS, CDR2 SASEGT. CDR3 length: 13 residues. CDR3 bases: TGTGCCAGAGGCAGCTCCAACACCGGGGAGCTGTTTTTT. This encodes CARGSSNTGELFF.

The CDR3 reads CASSVGTRSSYEQYF. CDR3 nucleotide sequence: TGTGCCAGCAGCGTCGGGACTAGGAGCTCCTACGAGCAGTACTTC. V usage is TRBV9 and J usage is TRBJ2-7; 8 positions match TRBD2. The V and J ends lost 2 bases and 0 bases, in that order; junction bases with no gene match: 4. Per germline, CDR1 SGDLS and CDR2 YYNGEE. The CDR3 covers 15 residues.

The J gene is TRBJ2-6, the V gene TRBV4-3; TRBD1 might be the D (6 bases). Trimming cost V 3 bases and J 1 base, with 7 bases left between them. The CDR3 totals 15 residues. In germline, CDR1 is LGHNA, CDR2 YSLEER. CDR3 residues: CASSQRGSGANVLTF. The CDR3 DNA follows: TGCGCCAGCAGCCAGAGGGGGTCTGGGGCCAACGTCCTGACTTTC.

This clone was seen only a few times. The rearrangement uses TRBV11-2 and TRBJ1-2; 10 positions match TRBD1. J lost 3 bases, V lost 4 bases, and 5 bases had no gene match. CDR1 is SGHAT, CDR2 FQNNGV, per germline. The CDR3 length is 15 residues. This CDR3 reads CASSSLTGGDYGYTF. Written as DNA, the CDR3 is TGTGCCAGCAGCTCCCTGACAGGGGGCGACTATGGCTACACCTTC.

V and J are TRBV5-1 and TRBJ2-1; TRBD2 matches at 10 bases. From germline, CDR1 is SGHRS and CDR2 YFSETQ. V was clipped by 0 bases and J by 9 bases; unmatched bases: 12. The CDR3 is 17 residues long. DNA for the CDR3: TGCGCCAGCAGCTTGGAGGCTAGCGGGAGTATTTCTTCTGAGCAGTTCTTC. This gives the protein CASSLEASGSISSEQFF.

About this clone itself: A read error likely explains this, since a far larger clone differs by one base. The chain links TRBV2 to TRBJ1-1, with D maybe TRBD1 (6 bases). The CDR3 totals 14 residues. The V gene's germline CDR1 is SNHLY and CDR2 FYNNEI. V gave up 5 bases and J gave up 10 bases, with 20 bases separating them. This chain's CDR3 is CASSKETGSRGAFF. CDR3 bases: TGTGCCAGCAGTAAAGAAACAGGGAGTAGGGGAGCTTTCTTT. Drawing the rest from reference TRBV2 and TRBJ1-1, the complete variable domain is EPEVTQTPSHQVTQMGQEVILRCVPISNHLYFYWYRQILGQKVEFLVSFYNNEISEKSEIFDDQFSVERPDGSNFTLKIRSTKLEDSAMYFCASSKETGSRGAFFGQGTRLTVV.

The CDR3 here is CASTGESYNEQFF. CDR3 nucleotides: TGTGCCAGTACGGGGGAGTCCTACAATGAGCAGTTCTTC. V usage is TRBV19 and J usage is TRBJ2-1; perhaps TRBD2 as D (6 bases). Between the trimmed V and J ends, which lost 7 bases and 1 base, there was a span of 8 bases. Germline values: CDR1 LNHDA, CDR2 SQIVND (reference sequence). The CDR3 covers 13 residues.

On this clone: The sample has other DNA sequences that encode this CDR3 too. The V and J genes are TRBV2 and TRBJ2-5; 9 bases are a match to TRBD2. Per the germline V gene, CDR1 is SNHLY and CDR2 is FYNNEI. V shed 4 bases, J shed 2 bases, and the junction held 2 bases outside the gene matches. There are 14 residues in the CDR3. CDR3 sequence: CASSVLAGQETQYF. CDR3 bases: TGTGCCAGCAGTGTCCTAGCGGGACAAGAGACCCAGTACTTC.

On this clone itself: A far larger clone differs by one base, so this is likely a read error. The chain employs TRBV5-1 and TRBJ1-1; D gene uncertain. V shed 7 bases and J shed 6 bases, with 10 bases lying between them. Germline V gene lookup returns CDR1 SGHRS and CDR2 YFSETQ. This CDR3 spans 11 amino acids. CDR3 residues: CASGDYSEAFF. Written as DNA, the CDR3 is TGCGCCAGCGGGGATTATTCTGAAGCTTTCTTT.

J is TRBJ1-6 and V is TRBV11-2; D gene ambiguous. Trimming removed 4 bases from V and 8 bases from J, with 6 bases in between. The CDR3 is 12 residues long. CDR1 is SGHAT and CDR2 is FQNNGV in the germline V gene. CDR3 coding DNA: TGTGCCAGCAGCTCCCGACATTCACCCCTCCACTTT. Translation gives CASSSRHSPLHF.

The rearrangement links TRBV11-3 to TRBJ2-1, with 11 bases that match TRBD2. The CDR3 covers 14 residues. V shed 0 bases and J 12 bases; nucleotides not matched to a gene: 4. Looked up from germline, CDR1 is SGHNT and CDR2 is YENEEA. The CDR3 region has the DNA TGTGCCAGCAGCTTAGACGTTAGCGGGAGGGGGCAGTTCTTC. Translating it yields CASSLDVSGRGQFF.

The V call is TRBV7-2, the J call TRBJ1-1; D remains ambiguous. CDR3 length: 14 amino acids. Germline V gene lookup returns CDR1 SGHTA and CDR2 FQGNSA. The germline V and J ends were trimmed by 4 bases and 8 bases, with 17 bases remaining between them. The CDR3 sequence is CASSSTSGPGEAFF. CDR3 nucleotides: TGTGCCAGCAGCTCTACATCCGGCCCTGGCGAAGCTTTCTTT.

The chain carries TRBV18 and TRBJ1-5; 9 positions match TRBD1. J was trimmed by 0 bases and V by 5 bases; bases with no gene match: 2. Germline V lookup: CDR1 KGHSH, CDR2 LQKENI. This CDR3 has 15 residues. The CDR3 protein is CASSEGQGSNQPQHF. DNA of the CDR3: TGTGCCAGCTCAGAGGGACAGGGTAGCAATCAGCCCCAGCATTTT.

V usage is TRBV28 and J usage is TRBJ2-3, with D tentatively TRBD1 (6 bases). Germline values: CDR1 MDHEN, CDR2 SYDVKM. Trimming shortened V by 5 bases and J by 0 bases, and 12 bases separated the two germline ends. CDR3 length: 15 residues. The CDR3 reads CASSDRDISTDTQYF. The CDR3 DNA is TGTGCCAGCAGTGACCGGGACATCAGCACAGATACGCAGTATTTT.

The CDR3 loop is CASSSARSNEQFF. The CDR3 region has the DNA TGTGCCAGCAGCTCCGCCCGGAGCAATGAGCAGTTCTTC. V and J are TRBV5-6 and TRBJ2-1, with D unclear. CDR1 is SGHDT and CDR2 is YYEEEE in the germline V gene. The V and J ends lost 3 bases and 6 bases respectively, with 10 bases between them. This CDR3 region has 13 residues.

The chain recombines TRBV6-1 with TRBJ2-7; 10 bases match TRBD2. Germline V gene data show CDR1 as MNHNS and CDR2 as SASEGT. After removal of 4 bases from V and 2 bases from J, the junction contained 5 bases not matched to a gene. The CDR3 length is 15 residues. The CDR3 DNA reads TGTGCCAGCAGTGCGTGGACTAGCGGACCCTACGAGCAGTACTTC. Its protein is CASSAWTSGPYEQYF.

The chain has TRBV11-3 and TRBJ2-1; possibly TRBD1 for D (5 bases). Trimming took off 5 bases at V and 5 bases at J, with 13 bases between the two ends. Germline V gives CDR1 SGHNT, CDR2 YENEEA. This CDR3 comprises 14 residues. The CDR3 here is CASSERQTDNEQFF. The CDR3 DNA is TGTGCCAGCAGCGAGAGACAGACAGACAATGAGCAGTTCTTC.

This clone has only a few counts. CDR3 sequence reads: CASRADSNQPQHF. CDR3 nucleotide sequence: TGCGCCAGCAGGGCAGACTCCAATCAGCCCCAGCATTTT. The genes are TRBV5-1 and TRBJ1-5; no clear D. CDR1 and CDR2 from the germline V gene are SGHRS and YFSETQ. V was clipped by 5 bases and J by 3 bases, with 9 bases between them. The CDR3 is 13 residues long.

The rearrangement uses TRBV5-4 and TRBJ2-6; unclear D gene. The CDR3 is 16 amino acids. V shed 0 bases and J shed 0 bases, with 7 bases lying between them. CDR1 is SGHNT, CDR2 YYREEE, per germline (reference sequence). Here the CDR3 reads CASSLVATSGANVLTF. For the CDR3, the DNA is TGTGCCAGCAGCTTGGTCGCCACCTCTGGGGCCAACGTCCTGACTTTC. Based on the CDR3 plus reference TRBV5-4 and TRBJ2-6, the full variable domain is ETGVTQSPTHLIKTRGQQVTLRCSSQSGHNTVSWYQQALGQGPQFIFQYYREEENGRGNFPPRFSGLQFPNYSSELNVNALELDDSALYLCASSLVATSGANVLTFGAGSRLTVL.

This clone showed up just a few times. The chain links TRBV19 to TRBJ1-5; D might be TRBD1 (5 bases). The CDR3 is made up of 17 amino acids. The germline gives CDR1 LNHDA, CDR2 SQIVND (reference sequence). The ends were cut back, 3 bases at V and 2 bases at J, with 17 bases in the middle. CDR3 region: CASSIGYRRIGNQPQHF. Here the CDR3 DNA reads TGTGCCAGTAGTATCGGGTACAGGAGAATCGGCAATCAGCCCCAGCATTTT. The whole variable domain, filled in from reference TRBV19 and TRBJ1-5, reads DGGITQSPKYLFRKEGQNVTLSCEQNLNHDAMYWYRQDPGQGLRLIYYSQIVNDFQKGDIAEGYSVSREKKESFPLTVTSAQKNPTAFYLCASSIGYRRIGNQPQHFGDGTRLSIL.